The clone carrying this TCR beta chain was counted between two and nine times. Its antigen is currently unknown. The sample comes from a study of beta chain features in type 1 diabetes. Study outcomes and limitations: Resolution of whether HLA type affects TCRB rearrangement was not achieved here.

The whole isolated RNA underwent reverse transcription, so sequencing captured expressed TCRB transcripts. Clones were sequenced by immunoSEQ multiplex PCR, and TCRdb holds only the in-frame ones, with some missing. The data hold 350,000 to 450,000 clones, with about 16% observed a single time. The CDR3 spans 15 residues. The germline CDR1 and CDR2 sequences are MNHEY and SVGAGI. V lost 4 bases, J lost 3 bases, and 6 bases stayed unmatched. The chain joins TRBV6-5 to TRBJ2-7; 10 nucleotides agree with TRBD1. The clonotype comes from a woman younger than 30 in good health. The specimen was naive CD4+ T cells from blood. The CDR3 loop reads CASSSPGQGYYEQYF. In DNA form, the CDR3 reads TGTGCCAGCAGTTCGCCGGGACAGGGGTACTACGAGCAGTACTTC.